At least ten counts were recorded for the clone carrying this TCR beta chain. Its antigen is unidentified. Template switching added a universal primer site, and cDNA bore unique molecular identifiers. From the 5' RACE reads, TCRdb called clonotypes with MiXCR, one entry per CDR3 protein. The repertoire consists of under 350,000 distinct CDR3 sequences, with roughly 8.6% occurring once and the leading ten covering about 7.1%. This sample stems from a study of identical twins. Whole-study findings and limits: Fewer insertions were carried by abundant cord blood beta clonotypes, but none was seen in memory repertoires. Findings depended on cross-sectional statistics rather than tracking the same donors.

The CDR3 runs to 15 residues. V shed 1 base and J shed 1 base, with 14 bases lying between them. Germline V gives CDR1 DFQATT, CDR2 SNEGSKA (reference sequence). The sample also formed part of further work on yellow fever vaccine responses in identical twins. Per that paper: Twins' vaccine T cell responses were reported to seem partly convergent and partly personalized.

This receptor was obtained from a woman aged 18 to 35 in good health. Material for sequencing was CD8+ T cells sorted from blood. This chain uses TRBV20-1 with TRBJ2-7; possibly TRBD2 for D (6 bases). CDR3 DNA sequence: TGCAGTGCTAGAGGACTAGTTAGACAATCCTACGAGCAGTACTTC. The encoded protein is CSARGLVRQSYEQYF.